These 30 T cell receptor beta chains came from one sample sequenced in a study. Treg sorting used a CD4+CD25+CD127-/low gate. TCRdb ran MiXCR on the 5' RACE reads and lists one entry per CDR3 protein. Found here are about 57,000 distinct CDR3 sequences, roughly 25% of them singletons; the top ten hold less than 2.5%. Sequenced material: tumor-infiltrating Tregs sorted from the breast tumor. These receptors all come from a female donor with breast cancer.

The V call is TRBV29-1, the J call TRBJ2-4; D could derive from TRBD1 or TRBD2 (5 bases each). V lost 6 bases, J lost 8 bases, and 14 bases lay in between. CDR3 size: 12 residues. Germline lookup yields CDR1 SQVTM and CDR2 ANQGSEA. The CDR3 here is CSVGEGMDIQYF. The CDR3 DNA reads as TGCAGCGTCGGCGAGGGGATGGACATTCAGTACTTC.

This chain uses TRBV20-1 with TRBJ1-4; 11 bases fit TRBD1. V lost 0 bases and J lost 7; bases outside the gene matches: 4. There are 15 residues in the CDR3. Germline V lookup: CDR1 DFQATT, CDR2 SNEGSKA (reference sequence). The CDR3 bases are TGCAGTGCTAGAGATCAAGGGACAGGGGGTGAAAAACTGTTTTTT. It codes for CSARDQGTGGEKLFF.

With respect to this clonotype: An end of the junction does not agree with germline; a read error may underlie this. This chain uses TRBV20-1 with TRBJ2-1, with TRBD2 as a possible D gene (6 bases). Germline CDR1 DFQATT, CDR2 SNEGSKA (reference sequence). The CDR3 length is 14 residues. CDR3 region: CGARVGSVPYEQIF. The CDR3, as DNA: TGCGGTGCTAGAGTCGGGAGCGTCCCTTATGAGCAGATCTTC.

This rearrangement joins TRBV20-1 to TRBJ2-2; 8 bases agree with TRBD2. V was clipped by 1 base and J by 4 bases; unmatched bases: 8. Germline V CDR1 and CDR2: DFQATT, SNEGSKA (reference sequence). CDR3 length equals 16 residues. The CDR3: CSARVSAGVSTGELFF. The CDR3 coding sequence is TGCAGTGCTAGAGTATCAGCGGGAGTGAGCACCGGGGAGCTGTTTTTT.

V is TRBV20-1 and J is TRBJ1-2; tentative D call: TRBD1 (5 bases). CDR3 length: 14 residues. Germline V gene lookup returns CDR1 DFQATT and CDR2 SNEGSKA (reference sequence). Trimming removed 1 base from V and 2 bases from J, with 11 bases in between. As DNA, the CDR3 is TGCAGTGCTAGAGGATACAGGAAAAACTATGGCTACACCTTC. Its translation is CSARGYRKNYGYTF.

This chain uses TRBV4-2 with TRBJ1-5; 7 bases map to TRBD1. Germline CDR1 LGHNA, CDR2 YNFKEQ. Trimming removed 4 bases from V and 5 bases from J; junction bases left unmatched: 11. The CDR3 totals 16 residues. DNA of the CDR3: TGTGCCAGCAGCCTTGGTGGAAGAGGGGGCGATCAGCCCCAGCATTTT. Its protein is CASSLGGRGGDQPQHF.

This clonotype appeared a few times. CDR3 region: CASSPLSRNTEAFF. CDR3 bases: TGCGCCAGCAGCCCCCTCAGTAGGAACACTGAAGCTTTCTTT. This chain uses TRBV5-1 with TRBJ1-1; D is ambiguous. The CDR3 consists of 14 residues. The ends were cut back, 4 bases at V and 1 base at J, with 11 bases in the middle. Germline V gene data show CDR1 as SGHRS and CDR2 as YFSETQ.

This clonotype turned up a few times. CDR3 in DNA: TGTGCCAGCAGGGGGGACAGGGCGGCTTCGGGCTCCTACAATGAGCAGTTCTTC. Translation: CASRGDRAASGSYNEQFF. This rearrangement joins TRBV6-5 to TRBJ2-1, with 9 bases lining up with TRBD1. The CDR3 is 18 amino acids. V lost 6 bases and J lost 0; bases outside the gene matches: 12. Germline V gene data show CDR1 as MNHEY and CDR2 as SVGAGI.

This clonotype was found a few times. The V and J genes are TRBV3-1 and TRBJ2-5; D gene uncertain. With 3 bases removed from V and 4 bases from J, the gap between germline ends came to 9 bases. Germline V CDR1 and CDR2: LGHDT, YNNKEL (reference sequence). This CDR3 spans 13 amino acids. The CDR3 nucleotides are TGTGCCAGCAGCCAGGCAGCGATAGAGACCCAGTACTTC. This translates into CASSQAAIETQYF.

To note about this clonotype: This sequence may be a read error, since a much larger clone differs from it by one base. The chain joins TRBV7-8 to TRBJ1-1; 7 bases agree with TRBD1. Germline V gives CDR1 SGHVS, CDR2 FQNEAQ. The CDR3 extends over 14 amino acids. This CDR3 is CASSYSTGRTGAFF. The CDR3 DNA sequence: TGTGCCAGCAGCTATTCGACAGGGAGAACTGGAGCTTTCTTT.

A few counts support this clonotype. The CDR3 region is CASSPRSGSDTDTQYF. CDR3 bases: TGTGCCAGCAGCCCGAGGAGCGGGAGTGACACAGATACGCAGTATTTT. V is TRBV4-2 and J is TRBJ2-3; TRBD2 matches at 8 bases. V gave up 4 bases and J gave up 2 bases; unmatched junction bases: 8. The CDR3 sequence is 16 residues long. Germline loops: CDR1 LGHNA, CDR2 YNFKEQ.

The chain carries TRBV20-1 and TRBJ2-7; the match to TRBD2 covers 7 bases. The CDR3 runs to 12 residues. Losses at the gene ends were 3 bases for V and 2 bases for J; bases not matched to a gene: 1. CDR1 and CDR2 (germline): DFQATT, SNEGSKA (reference sequence). This CDR3 is CSASGGTYEQYF. The DNA of the CDR3 is TGCAGTGCTAGCGGGGGGACCTACGAGCAGTACTTC.

The CDR3 here is CASSYGPQDTQYF. CDR3 in DNA: TGTGCCAGCAGTTACGGGCCACAGGATACGCAGTATTTT. The chain joins TRBV6-5 to TRBJ2-3; D is undetermined. The CDR3 is 13 residues long. The germline V gene has CDR1 MNHEY and CDR2 SVGAGI. V lost 2 bases, J lost 6 bases, and 9 bases lay in between.

The chain joins TRBV5-1 to TRBJ2-5; possibly TRBD1 for D (6 bases). Looked up from germline, CDR1 is SGHRS and CDR2 is YFSETQ. V gave up 0 bases and J gave up 5 bases, with 14 bases separating them. The CDR3 length is 15 residues. DNA for the CDR3: TGCGCCAGCAGCTTGGAAGGCAGGGGAGCGGAGACCCAGTACTTC. Its translation is CASSLEGRGAETQYF.

Concerning this clonotype: Mismatch with germline at one junction end may stem from a read error. This chain connects TRBV7-7 to TRBJ2-1; 7 bases line up with TRBD1. CDR1 is SSHAT and CDR2 is FNYEAQ in the germline V gene (reference sequence). This CDR3 has 18 amino acids. This CDR3 is CASSLHTPDRLSYNEQFF. The CDR3 DNA is TGTGCTAGCAGCTTACATACCCCGGACAGGCTTTCCTACAATGAGCAGTTCTTC. Using reference TRBV7-7 and TRBJ2-1 for the parts outside the CDR3, the full variable domain is GAGVSQSPRYKVTKRGQDVTLRCDPISSHATLYWYQQALGQGPEFLTYFNYEAQPDKSGLPSDRFSAERPEGSISTLTIQRTEQRDSAMYRCASSLHTPDRLSYNEQFFGPGTRLTVL.

This clonotype was detected ten times or more. V and J are TRBV7-2 and TRBJ2-5, with TRBD1 identical over 7 bases. CDR3 size: 14 residues. V trimming: 3 bases; J trimming: 5 bases; junction bases outside the gene matches: 6. CDR1 SGHTA and CDR2 FQGNSA come from the germline V gene. CDR3: CASSFQVGQETQYF. The CDR3 nucleotides read TGTGCCAGCAGCTTTCAGGTGGGACAGGAGACCCAGTACTTC.

This clonotype occurred a few times. The J gene is TRBJ2-1, the V gene TRBV24-1; TRBD1 aligns across 9 bases. J gave up 0 bases and V 3 bases, and 5 bases lay outside the gene matches. The CDR3 totals 17 residues. In germline, CDR1 is KGHDR, CDR2 SFDVKD. Here the CDR3 DNA reads TGTGCCACCAGTGATAAGGGACAGGGAGGCTCCTACAATGAGCAGTTCTTC. This sequence encodes CATSDKGQGGSYNEQFF.

The J gene is TRBJ2-3, the V gene TRBV5-1; 8 bases fit TRBD2. The V gene end was trimmed by 0 bases and the J gene end by 5 bases; junction bases not matched to a gene: 5. The V gene's germline CDR1 is SGHRS and CDR2 YFSETQ. CDR3 size: 15 residues. CDR3 DNA sequence: TGCGCCAGCAGCTTGGAGCGAAGCGGGGGAGATACGCAGTATTTT. Protein product: CASSLERSGGDTQYF.

This clonotype has more than one count but fewer than ten. An end of the junction differs from the germline gene, which may be a read error. This chain joins TRBV29-1 and TRBJ1-4; D may be TRBD1 (5 bases). The CDR3 is made up of 14 amino acids. The germline CDR1 and CDR2 sequences are SQVTM and ANQGSEA. The CDR3 reads CGVGARDANEKLFF. As DNA, the CDR3 is TGCGGCGTTGGAGCTCGGGACGCTAATGAAAAACTGTTTTTT. Filled out from reference TRBV29-1 and TRBJ1-4, the complete variable domain reads SAVISQKPSRDICQRGTSLTIQCQVDSQVTMMFWYRQQPGQSLTLIATANQGSEATYESGFVIDKFPISRPNLTFSTLTVSNMSPEDSSIYLCGVGARDANEKLFFGSGTQLSVL.

This clonotype turned up a few times. At one end the junction does not follow the germline gene, possibly because of a read error. V usage is TRBV2 and J usage is TRBJ2-2, with a weak D call TRBD2 (6 bases). Per germline, CDR1 SNHLY and CDR2 FYNNEI. The CDR3 is 14 residues long. CDR3 nucleotide sequence: TGTACCAGTTCGGAAGGGCGGGGCACCGGGGAGCTGTTTTTT. Amino acid sequence: CTSSEGRGTGELFF.

This chain links TRBV29-1 with TRBJ1-2; D is possibly TRBD1 (6 bases). CDR3 length equals 11 residues. V lost 7 bases and J lost 8, with 14 bases in between. CDR1 and CDR2 from the germline V gene are SQVTM and ANQGSEA. The CDR3, as DNA: TGCAGCGCCTCGTCCAGGGGCGGCTACACCTTC. As protein: CSASSRGGYTF.

The chain couples TRBV5-4 to TRBJ2-1; 9 nucleotides align to TRBD2. Germline lookup yields CDR1 SGHNT and CDR2 YYREEE (reference sequence). The CDR3 spans 15 residues. V lost 0 bases and J lost 5; bases outside the gene matches: 3. This CDR3 is CASSLERGAHNEQFF. Written as DNA, the CDR3 is TGTGCCAGCAGCTTGGAGCGGGGGGCCCACAATGAGCAGTTCTTC.

Regarding this clonotype: It is likely a read error, because the conserved phenylalanine at the end of the CDR3 is missing. The chain is built from TRBV7-2 and TRBJ2-5, with D uncertain. Between the trimmed V and J ends, which lost 1 base and 3 bases, there was a span of 6 bases. Looked up from germline, CDR1 is SGHTA and CDR2 is FQGNSA. This CDR3 contains 13 residues. As DNA, the CDR3 is TGTGCCAGCAGCTTAGAGTTGAAAGAGACCCAGTACATC. It codes for CASSLELKETQYI.

Many counts were recorded for this clonotype. The chain recombines TRBV5-5 with TRBJ2-5; 7 bases are shared with TRBD1. CDR3 length: 16 amino acids. Germline-derived CDR1 and CDR2 are SGHKS and YYEKEE (reference sequence). J was trimmed by 4 bases and V by 3 bases; bases with no gene match: 12. This chain's CDR3 is CASSSAPTGITETQYF. CDR3 DNA: TGTGCCAGCAGCTCTGCCCCGACAGGGATAACAGAGACCCAGTACTTC.

This clonotype came up many times. A read error may produce the germline difference seen at one junction end. The CDR3 loop is CASSTDRGYEQYF. As DNA, the CDR3 is TGTGCTAGCAGCACGGACAGGGGCTACGAGCAGTACTTC. The V call is TRBV7-7, the J call TRBJ2-7; TRBD1 matches at 9 bases. There are 13 residues in the CDR3. Germline V gene sequence: CDR1 SSHAT, CDR2 FNYEAQ (reference sequence).

This clonotype has just one count. The chain combines TRBV5-4 with TRBJ1-5; no clear D. This CDR3 has 14 residues. Germline V CDR1 and CDR2: SGHNT, YYREEE (reference sequence). V dropped 1 base and J dropped 1 base, with 6 bases sitting between them. The CDR3 reads CASSLWLSNQPQHF. The DNA for the CDR3 is TGTGCCAGCAGCTTGTGGTTGAGCAATCAGCCCCAGCATTTT.

The chain couples TRBV6-1 to TRBJ2-5; D possibly corresponds to TRBD1 (5 bases). CDR1 and CDR2 (germline): MNHNS, SASEGT. The CDR3 is made up of 13 amino acids. Between the trimmed V and J ends, which lost 5 bases and 1 base, there was a span of 8 bases. CDR3: CASSPGIQETQYF. The CDR3 nucleotides are TGTGCCAGCAGTCCAGGGATCCAAGAGACCCAGTACTTC.

Note on this clonotype: Compared with germline, one end of the junction differs, possibly owing to a read error. The chain couples TRBV5-1 to TRBJ2-1; TRBD1 might be the D (5 bases). The CDR3 runs to 15 residues. The germline gives CDR1 SGHRS, CDR2 YFSETQ. In DNA form, the CDR3 reads TGCGCCAGCAGTTTGGATCAGGGATCCTACAATGAGCAGTTCTTC. Translating gives CASSLDQGSYNEQFF.

With regard to this clonotype: A much larger clone lies a single base off, so this may be a read error. In this CDR3 the conserved last residue, phenylalanine or tryptophan, is missing, so a read error is likely. This rearrangement joins TRBV6-5 to TRBJ2-1, with D tentatively TRBD1 (6 bases). This CDR3 is built from 16 residues. Germline V lookup: CDR1 MNHEY, CDR2 SVGAGI. The germline V and J ends were trimmed by 7 bases and 0 bases, with 16 bases remaining between them. CDR3 protein: CASKIGGHISYNEQFS. In DNA, the CDR3 is TGTGCCAGCAAAATAGGGGGACACATCTCCTACAATGAGCAGTTCTCC.

The chain is built from TRBV25-1 and TRBJ1-2, with unresolved D. The CDR3 contains 14 residues. From germline, CDR1 is MGHDK and CDR2 SYGVNS. V was clipped by 4 bases and J by 4 bases, with 13 bases between them. The CDR3 region is CASSGIGEFYGYTF. DNA for the CDR3: TGTGCCAGCAGTGGAATTGGCGAGTTCTATGGCTACACCTTC.